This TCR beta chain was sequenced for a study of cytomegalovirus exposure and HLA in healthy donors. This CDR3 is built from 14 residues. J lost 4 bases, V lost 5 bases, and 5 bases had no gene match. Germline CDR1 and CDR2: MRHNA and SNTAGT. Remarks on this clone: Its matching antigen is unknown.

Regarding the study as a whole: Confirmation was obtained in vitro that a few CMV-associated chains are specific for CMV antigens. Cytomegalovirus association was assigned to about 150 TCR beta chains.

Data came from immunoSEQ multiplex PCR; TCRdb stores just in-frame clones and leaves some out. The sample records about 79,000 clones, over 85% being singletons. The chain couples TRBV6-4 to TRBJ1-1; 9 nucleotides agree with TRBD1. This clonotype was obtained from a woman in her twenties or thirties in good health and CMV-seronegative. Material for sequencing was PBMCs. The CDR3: CASSPGTGFTEAFF. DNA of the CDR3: TGTGCCAGCAGTCCCGGGACAGGGTTCACTGAAGCTTTCTTT.